These 24 T cell receptor beta chains share one sample of origin, sequenced in a study of T cells in lung cancer brain metastases. Produced via immunoSEQ multiplex PCR; TCRdb's table is partial and in-frame only. The top ten clones hold approximately 3.4% of a sample with approximately 2,500 clones, 90% of them seen once. Sequenced material: tumor tissue from the primary lung tumor. The receptors here all came from a man aged 65 to 85 with non-small cell lung cancer.

Regarding this clone: This CDR3 is also generated by other DNA sequences in the sample. In nucleotides, the CDR3 is TGCAGCGTGAGGCGGGACAGCTCCTACGAGCAGTACTTC. Protein: CSVRRDSSYEQYF. The chain uses TRBV29-1 and TRBJ2-7; a weak D match, TRBD1 (7 bases). This CDR3 is built from 13 residues. Deletions cut 6 bases from V and 0 bases from J, with 12 bases between. The V gene's germline CDR1 is SQVTM and CDR2 ANQGSEA.

This chain links TRBV27 with TRBJ2-3; TRBD2 might be the D (5 bases). This CDR3 is 13 amino acids long. Germline V gene sequence: CDR1 MNHEY, CDR2 SMNVEV (reference sequence). Trimming took 1 base from V and 6 from J, leaving 8 bases between them. This CDR3 is CASSLWSGDTQYF. DNA for the CDR3: TGTGCCAGCAGTTTATGGTCGGGGGATACGCAGTATTTT.

This clone was seen a single time. The chain recombines TRBV19 with TRBJ2-7; 13 bases map to TRBD2. The germline V gene has CDR1 LNHDA and CDR2 SQIVND (reference sequence). This CDR3 contains 16 residues. V lost 0 bases, J lost 5 bases, and 4 bases stayed unmatched. The CDR3 nucleotides read TGTGCCAGTAGTATAGATAACGGACTAGCGGGAGACGAGCAGTACTTC. This gives the protein CASSIDNGLAGDEQYF. Variable domain in full (rest from reference TRBV19 and TRBJ2-7): DGGITQSPKYLFRKEGQNVTLSCEQNLNHDAMYWYRQDPGQGLRLIYYSQIVNDFQKGDIAEGYSVSREKKESFPLTVTSAQKNPTAFYLCASSIDNGLAGDEQYFGPGTRLTVT.

The genes are TRBV19 and TRBJ2-3; the D gene is possibly TRBD1 (6 bases). CDR1 is LNHDA, CDR2 SQIVND, per germline (reference sequence). The CDR3 has 16 residues. Trimming stripped 4 bases from V and 5 bases from J, with 19 bases between. The CDR3 coding sequence is TGTGCCAGTAGTACAGCATTCAGGGGTCCGATAGATACGCAGTATTTT. Residues: CASSTAFRGPIDTQYF.

For this clone: Sequence at one end of the junction differs from germline and may be a read error. The chain links TRBV28 to TRBJ1-2; a weak D match, TRBD1 (6 bases). This CDR3 contains 15 residues. CDR1 is MDHEN, CDR2 SYDVKM, per germline. In DNA form, the CDR3 reads TGTGCCAGCAATTTACAACTTCGAGGGGGCTATGGCTACACCTTC. Protein sequence: CASNLQLRGGYGYTF.

The rearrangement links TRBV11-2 to TRBJ1-3; D remains ambiguous. Germline CDR1 is SGHAT and CDR2 is FQNNGV. Trimming pared 4 bases from V and 8 bases from J, leaving 6 bases between. The CDR3 is 11 amino acids. The CDR3 protein is CASSYRDTIYF. For the CDR3, the DNA is TGTGCCAGCAGCTATCGAGACACCATATATTTT. Filled out from reference TRBV11-2 and TRBJ1-3, the complete variable domain reads EAGVAQSPRYKIIEKRQSVAFWCNPISGHATLYWYQQILGQGPKLLIQFQNNGVVDDSQLPKDRFSAERLKGVDSTLKIQPAKLEDSAVYLCASSYRDTIYFGEGSWLTVV.

Turning to this clone: Germline and junction disagree at one end, which may indicate a read error. CDR3 sequence: CASIGGGTNTQYF. CDR3 in DNA: TGTGCCAGCATTGGGGGGGGCACAAATACGCAGTATTTT. V gene TRBV28 combines with J gene TRBJ2-3; D perhaps matches TRBD2 (7 bases). This CDR3 spans 13 amino acids. Germline CDR1 MDHEN, CDR2 SYDVKM. The variable domain in full, with the rest retrieved from reference TRBV28 and TRBJ2-3, is DVKVTQSSRYLVKRTGEKVFLECVQDMDHENMFWYRQDPGLGLRLIYFSYDVKMKEKGDIPEGYSVSREKKERFSLILESASTNQTSMYLCASIGGGTNTQYFGPGTRLTVL.

The chain carries TRBV9 and TRBJ1-4; D unclear. There are 15 residues in the CDR3. Trimming shortened V by 3 bases and J by 4 bases, and 13 bases separated the two germline ends. The germline V gene has CDR1 SGDLS and CDR2 YYNGEE. This chain's CDR3 is CASSASWTDNEKLFF. The CDR3 nucleotides read TGTGCCAGCAGCGCAAGCTGGACTGATAATGAAAAACTGTTTTTT.

The J gene is TRBJ1-1, the V gene TRBV11-3; no definite D call. The germline V gene encodes CDR1 SGHNT and CDR2 YENEEA. This CDR3 has 14 amino acids. V lost 5 bases and J 2 bases, leaving 12 bases between the germline ends. CDR3: CASSPGGLNTEAFF. CDR3 DNA: TGTGCCAGCAGCCCGGGAGGACTTAACACTGAAGCTTTCTTT.

The chain joins TRBV30 to TRBJ2-3, with 7 bases lining up with TRBD1. The CDR3 spans 15 residues. The germline gives CDR1 GTSNPN, CDR2 SVGIG (reference sequence). V lost 2 bases, J lost 2 bases, and 7 bases stayed unmatched. The CDR3 spells CAWSLSDRDTDTQYF. The CDR3 coding sequence is TGTGCCTGGAGTTTAAGTGACAGGGACACAGATACGCAGTATTTT.

The V call is TRBV5-4, the J call TRBJ2-7; 7 bases match TRBD2. From germline, CDR1 is SGHNT and CDR2 YYREEE (reference sequence). Losses at the gene ends were 3 bases for V and 2 bases for J; bases not matched to a gene: 5. The CDR3 totals 14 residues. The CDR3 sequence is CASSSGGPAYEQYF. The CDR3, as DNA: TGTGCCAGCAGCTCGGGAGGACCGGCCTACGAGCAGTACTTC. Together with reference TRBV5-4 and TRBJ2-7, the CDR3 gives the full variable domain: ETGVTQSPTHLIKTRGQQVTLRCSSQSGHNTVSWYQQALGQGPQFIFQYYREEENGRGNFPPRFSGLQFPNYSSELNVNALELDDSALYLCASSSGGPAYEQYFGPGTRLTVT.

The gene calls are TRBV11-2 and TRBJ1-5, with TRBD1 matching 7 bases. V was pared by 3 bases and J by 4 bases, with 3 bases of the junction left unmatched. This CDR3 is built from 14 residues. Germline V gene sequence: CDR1 SGHAT, CDR2 FQNNGV. The CDR3 region is CASSFNRGNQPQHF. CDR3 sequence (DNA): TGTGCCAGCAGCTTCAACAGGGGTAATCAGCCCCAGCATTTT.

The DNA of the CDR3 is TGTGCCTGGAATCCCCCGGGCTGGACTGAAGCTTTCTTT. Protein product: CAWNPPGWTEAFF. The chain combines TRBV30 with TRBJ1-1; D remains ambiguous. V lost 4 bases, J lost 5 bases, and 14 bases lay in between. Germline CDR1 reads GTSNPN; CDR2 reads SVGIG (reference sequence). The CDR3 loop spans 13 amino acids.

The chain joins TRBV9 to TRBJ1-4; 9 positions agree with TRBD1. This CDR3 contains 17 residues. The germline CDR1 and CDR2 sequences are SGDLS and YYNGEE. Trimming removed 0 bases from V and 5 bases from J; junction bases left unmatched: 8. The CDR3 DNA is TGTGCCAGCAGCGTAGCCCCCGGGACAGGGCGGAATGAAAAACTGTTTTTT. It specifies CASSVAPGTGRNEKLFF.

The chain uses TRBV7-9 and TRBJ2-7; 10 bases align to TRBD1. In germline, CDR1 is SEHNR, CDR2 FQNEAQ (reference sequence). This CDR3 has 15 amino acids. Unmatched junction bases numbered 6, after V lost 4 bases and J lost 3 bases. Here the CDR3 reads CASSSPRDRGYEQYF. The DNA for the CDR3 is TGTGCCAGCAGCTCCCCCCGGGACAGGGGCTACGAGCAGTACTTC.

V usage is TRBV7-3 and J usage is TRBJ2-1, with 9 nucleotides matching TRBD2. Unmatched junction bases numbered 8, after V lost 2 bases and J lost 9 bases. From germline, CDR1 is SGHTA and CDR2 FQGTGA. The CDR3 contains 15 residues. The CDR3 region has the DNA TGTGCCAGCAGCTTAGTGGCGGGGGGGCAGAGTGAGCAGTTCTTC. This encodes CASSLVAGGQSEQFF.

The chain joins TRBV19 to TRBJ1-6; D gene unclear. V was trimmed by 3 bases and J by 5 bases, leaving 8 bases between them. The germline V gene encodes CDR1 LNHDA and CDR2 SQIVND (reference sequence). The CDR3 contains 14 residues. The CDR3 DNA reads TGTGCCAGTAGTATCGGTCAAGATAATTCACCCCTCCACTTT. Its protein is CASSIGQDNSPLHF.

There are a few counts of this clone. V gene TRBV7-2 combines with J gene TRBJ2-7; D is undetermined. CDR1 is SGHTA and CDR2 is FQGNSA in the germline V gene. This CDR3 is built from 15 residues. Trimming stripped 6 bases from V and 7 bases from J, with 22 bases between. Written as DNA, the CDR3 is TGTGCCAGCAGTCAAAACCCGGCACTGACCGGGGAGCAGTACTTC. Amino acid sequence: CASSQNPALTGEQYF.

The gene calls are TRBV28 and TRBJ1-5; unclear D gene. Germline values: CDR1 MDHEN, CDR2 SYDVKM. This CDR3 contains 15 residues. V lost 3 bases to trimming and J lost 2 bases, with 11 bases between them. The CDR3 here is CASSLAGGGNQPQHF. DNA of the CDR3: TGTGCCAGCAGTTTGGCAGGTGGGGGCAATCAGCCCCAGCATTTT.

The V call is TRBV9, the J call TRBJ2-3; D is perhaps TRBD2 (6 bases). The CDR3 runs to 15 residues. V was shortened by 0 bases and J by 3 bases, with 11 bases between the two germline ends. Germline CDR1 SGDLS, CDR2 YYNGEE. The CDR3 coding sequence is TGTGCCAGCAGCGTAGACGGTGGGAGGACAGATACGCAGTATTTT. Its protein is CASSVDGGRTDTQYF.

The chain's CDR3 is CASRGTDMNKETQYF. The DNA for the CDR3 is TGTGCCAGCAGAGGGACGGACATGAATAAAGAGACCCAGTACTTC. V is TRBV28 and J is TRBJ2-5; D could derive from TRBD1 or TRBD2 (5 bases each). CDR1 and CDR2 (germline): MDHEN, SYDVKM. The CDR3 covers 15 residues. Trimming took off 6 bases at V and 3 bases at J, with 17 bases between the two ends.

This chain uses TRBV6-1 with TRBJ2-1, with D perhaps TRBD1 (5 bases). The CDR3 runs 17 residues. Germline CDR1 and CDR2: MNHNS and SASEGT. The V end was cut by 2 bases, the J end by 1 base, with 15 bases between. The CDR3 reads CASSEKAQGVSYNEQFF. The CDR3 DNA follows: TGTGCCAGCAGTGAAAAAGCGCAGGGTGTATCCTACAATGAGCAGTTCTTC.

CDR3: CASSPGQFYNEQFF. CDR3 bases: TGTGCCAGCAGCCCAGGACAGTTCTACAATGAGCAGTTCTTC. The V gene is TRBV7-7, the J gene TRBJ2-1; D perhaps matches TRBD1 (6 bases). CDR1 and CDR2 (germline): SSHAT, FNYEAQ (reference sequence). This CDR3 region has 14 residues. V dropped 5 bases and J dropped 3 bases, with 11 bases sitting between them.

This chain links TRBV30 with TRBJ2-1; the D gene is possibly TRBD1 (6 bases). V shed 4 bases and J shed 8 bases, with 9 bases lying between them. CDR1 is GTSNPN and CDR2 is SVGIG in the germline V gene (reference sequence). This CDR3 region has 11 residues. The CDR3 here is CAWTHRDEQFF. CDR3 in DNA: TGTGCCTGGACGCACAGGGATGAGCAGTTCTTC. Supplemented by reference TRBV30 and TRBJ2-1, the full variable domain reads SQTIHQWPATLVQPVGSPLSLECTVEGTSNPNLYWYRQAAGRGLQLLFYSVGIGQISSEVPQNLSASRPQDRQFILSSKKLLLSDSGFYLCAWTHRDEQFFGPGTRLTVL.